Listed here are 18 T cell receptor beta chains from one sample, sequenced in a study of CD8 T cells in ankylosing spondylitis. Using its own MiXCR run on the 5' RACE reads, TCRdb lists one record per CDR3 protein. The repertoire has under 250,000 distinct CDR3 sequences, around 32% of them found once; the top ten carry around 4%. The sample taken for sequencing was blood, either unsorted or a sorted T cell fraction (not recorded which). The receptors stem from a male donor with ankylosing spondylitis or in good health (not recorded which).

The chain couples TRBV24-1 to TRBJ1-6; TRBD1 matches 9 bases. This CDR3 is built from 16 residues. The V and J ends lost 9 bases and 9 bases, in that order; junction bases with no gene match: 14. Looked up from germline, CDR1 is KGHDR and CDR2 is SFDVKD. The CDR3 loop reads CATVKHPGTGSSPLHF. CDR3 DNA sequence: TGTGCCACCGTAAAGCACCCCGGGACAGGGTCTTCACCCCTCCACTTT.

This clonotype appeared a single time. This chain links TRBV25-1 with TRBJ1-2, with D maybe TRBD1 (5 bases). Germline CDR1 and CDR2: MGHDK and SYGVNS. The CDR3 loop spans 15 amino acids. V dropped 4 bases and J dropped 1 base, with 13 bases sitting between them. CDR3 loop: CASSGGDGYNYGYTF. The CDR3 nucleotides are TGTGCCAGCAGTGGCGGGGACGGTTATAACTATGGCTACACCTTC.

This clonotype was picked up a small number of times. V and J are TRBV5-1 and TRBJ2-1, with 13 nucleotides matching TRBD2. The CDR3 has 16 amino acids. Germline V CDR1 and CDR2: SGHRS, YFSETQ. Germline trimming cut 4 bases from V and 4 bases from J; bases unmatched to any gene: 5. CDR3 residues: CASSAPGLAGYNEQFF. DNA for the CDR3: TGCGCCAGCAGCGCGCCGGGACTAGCGGGGTACAATGAGCAGTTCTTC. The entire variable domain, with the rest obtained from reference TRBV5-1 and TRBJ2-1, is as follows: KAGVTQTPRYLIKTRGQQVTLSCSPISGHRSVSWYQQTPGQGLQFLFEYFSETQRNKGNFPGRFSGRQFSNSRSEMNVSTLELGDSALYLCASSAPGLAGYNEQFFGPGTRLTVL.

The chain joins TRBV15 to TRBJ1-1; TRBD1 matches at 10 bases. CDR3 length: 15 residues. Germline V gene lookup returns CDR1 LNHNV and CDR2 YYDKDF (reference sequence). After removal of 5 bases from V and 5 bases from J, the junction contained 8 bases not matched to a gene. The CDR3 DNA reads as TGTGCCACCAGCGCGACCCGGACAGGGGGAACTGAAGCTTTCTTT. Translated, it gives CATSATRTGGTEAFF.

This chain links TRBV25-1 with TRBJ2-3; D tentatively fits TRBD1 or TRBD2 (6 bases each). The V and J ends lost 6 bases and 6 bases respectively, with 22 bases between them. The CDR3 runs to 16 residues. The germline V gene encodes CDR1 MGHDK and CDR2 SYGVNS. This CDR3 reads CASSEGSRGRRDTQYF. DNA for the CDR3: TGTGCCAGCAGCGAGGGGTCCCGGGGGCGACGGGATACGCAGTATTTT.

Concerning this clonotype: A junction end diverges from the germline sequence, so it may reflect a read error. The chain joins TRBV6-5 to TRBJ1-1; the D gene is possibly TRBD1 (6 bases). This CDR3 has 14 residues. CDR1 is MNHEY, CDR2 SVGAGI, per germline. The CDR3 spells CASGYWGPNTEAFF. CDR3 in DNA: TGTGCCAGCGGTTATTGGGGGCCGAACACTGAAGCTTTCTTT.

The genes are TRBV5-5 and TRBJ2-3; 7 positions agree with TRBD2. CDR1 is SGHKS and CDR2 is YYEKEE in the germline V gene (reference sequence). This CDR3 has 13 residues. V shed 3 bases, J shed 7 bases, and the junction held 5 bases outside the gene matches. In DNA, the CDR3 is TGTGCCAGCAGCTGGGACTATATTTATACGCAGTATTTT. Its translation is CASSWDYIYTQYF.

This clonotype was picked up one time. The rearrangement joins TRBV7-2 to TRBJ2-3; 9 bases align to TRBD1. The CDR3 extends over 15 amino acids. Trimming removed 2 bases from V and 4 bases from J; junction bases left unmatched: 4. Per germline, CDR1 SGHTA and CDR2 FQGNSA. CDR3 in amino acids: CASSLLGQGSDTQYF. CDR3 bases: TGTGCCAGCAGCTTACTGGGACAGGGATCAGATACGCAGTATTTT.

This clonotype has only a few counts. Here the CDR3 DNA reads TGCAGTGCTCACCTACCCGGGACAGAGACCATCTACGAGCAGTACTTC. It translates to CSAHLPGTETIYEQYF. The gene calls are TRBV20-1 and TRBJ2-7; 7 bases align to TRBD1. The CDR3 runs 16 residues. J lost 3 bases, V lost 5 bases, and 16 bases had no gene match. Germline CDR1 is DFQATT and CDR2 is SNEGSKA (reference sequence).

This clonotype has just a few counts. The chain links TRBV7-2 to TRBJ2-3, with D tentatively TRBD1 (6 bases). V was pared by 5 bases and J by 5 bases, with 11 bases between. Per the germline V gene, CDR1 is SGHTA and CDR2 is FQGNSA. The CDR3 length is 13 residues. The CDR3 is CASSPDRRDTQYF. In nucleotides, the CDR3 is TGTGCCAGCAGCCCTGACAGGAGAGATACGCAGTATTTT.

The J gene is TRBJ2-5, the V gene TRBV5-1; 9 nucleotides match TRBD1. Germline V gives CDR1 SGHRS, CDR2 YFSETQ. This CDR3 has 15 amino acids. The V segment lost 2 bases and the J segment 5 bases; nucleotides outside the gene matches: 7. CDR3 sequence: CASSLPQGALETQYF. As DNA, the CDR3 is TGCGCCAGCAGCTTACCACAGGGGGCTCTGGAGACCCAGTACTTC.

This chain joins TRBV9 and TRBJ2-7, with a tentative D call TRBD2 (7 bases). CDR3 length: 14 residues. Trimming shortened V by 3 bases and J by 4 bases, and 14 bases separated the two germline ends. CDR1 SGDLS and CDR2 YYNGEE come from the germline V gene. The CDR3 DNA reads as TGTGCCAGCAGCGCTAAGGGGGGGGCGTACGAGCAGTACTTC. Translation: CASSAKGGAYEQYF.

This chain connects TRBV29-1 to TRBJ2-3; 7 bases map to TRBD2. The CDR3 runs 15 residues. V lost 0 bases to trimming and J lost 4 bases; unmatched junction nucleotides: 7. Germline V gene lookup returns CDR1 SQVTM and CDR2 ANQGSEA. CDR3 DNA sequence: TGCAGCGTTGAAGACTTAGCGGGTGTCCCAGATACGCAGTATTTT. It is translated as CSVEDLAGVPDTQYF.

V and J are TRBV20-1 and TRBJ2-5; 7 bases match TRBD1. CDR1 DFQATT and CDR2 SNEGSKA come from the germline V gene (reference sequence). Unmatched junction bases numbered 8, after V lost 5 bases and J lost 5 bases. This CDR3 is built from 13 residues. CDR3 protein: CSAEPGTVETQYF. CDR3 nucleotide sequence: TGCAGTGCTGAGCCAGGGACAGTGGAGACCCAGTACTTC.

This chain links TRBV6-5 with TRBJ1-2; TRBD1 matches at 8 bases. The CDR3 contains 12 residues. Germline V gene data show CDR1 as MNHEY and CDR2 as SVGAGI. Trimming removed 6 bases from V and 8 bases from J; junction bases left unmatched: 5. CDR3 nucleotides: TGTGCCAGCAGGCCAGGGGGCTGGGGCTACACCTTC. Translation: CASRPGGWGYTF.

V gene TRBV20-1 combines with J gene TRBJ2-5; D is undetermined. V was trimmed by 3 bases and J by 2 bases, leaving 16 bases between them. The CDR3 has 15 amino acids. Germline CDR1 reads DFQATT; CDR2 reads SNEGSKA (reference sequence). The CDR3 spells CSARKPSPFQETQYF. The CDR3 DNA reads as TGCAGTGCTAGGAAGCCTAGTCCCTTTCAAGAGACCCAGTACTTC.

V and J are TRBV20-1 and TRBJ2-6; weak D call: TRBD2 (6 bases). CDR3 size: 16 residues. Germline V CDR1 and CDR2: DFQATT, SNEGSKA (reference sequence). Trimming removed 2 bases from V and 0 bases from J, with 11 bases in between. The CDR3 bases are TGCAGTGCTAGATTCAGGGACTCCTCTGGGGCCAACGTCCTGACTTTC. Its translation is CSARFRDSSGANVLTF.

CDR3 sequence (DNA): TGTGCCACGAGGAACCCAGGGGTCTATGGCTACACCTTC. This sequence encodes CATRNPGVYGYTF. This sequence joins TRBV15 and TRBJ1-2; weak D call: TRBD1 (6 bases). V was cut by 9 bases and J by 4 bases, with 15 bases left in between. Germline CDR1 is LNHNV and CDR2 is YYDKDF (reference sequence). The CDR3 loop spans 13 amino acids.